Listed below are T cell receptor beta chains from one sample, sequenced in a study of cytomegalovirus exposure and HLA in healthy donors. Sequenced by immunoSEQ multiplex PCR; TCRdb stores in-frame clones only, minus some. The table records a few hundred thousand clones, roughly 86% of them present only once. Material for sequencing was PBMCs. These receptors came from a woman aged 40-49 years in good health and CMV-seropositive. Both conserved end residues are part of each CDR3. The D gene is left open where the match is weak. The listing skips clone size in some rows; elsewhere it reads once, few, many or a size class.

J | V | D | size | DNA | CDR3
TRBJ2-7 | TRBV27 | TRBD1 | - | TGTGCCAGCAGTTTACAGGGACAGGGGGTCGCATCCTACGAGCAGTACTTC | CASSLQGQGVASYEQYF
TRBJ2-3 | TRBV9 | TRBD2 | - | TGTGCCAGCAACCTAGCGGGAGGTCGCTCAGATACGCAGTATTTT | CASNLAGGRSDTQYF
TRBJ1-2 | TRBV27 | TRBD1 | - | TGTGCCAGCAGCTCGGCAGGGACAGGCTTCTATGGCTACACCTTC | CASSSAGTGFYGYTF
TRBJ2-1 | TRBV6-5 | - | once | TGTGCCAGCAGCGAAGGAGATGAGCAGTTCTTC | CASSEGDEQFF
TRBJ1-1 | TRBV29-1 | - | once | TGCAGCGCCCTGACTGGTCTAAGTGAAGCTTTCTTT | CSALTGLSEAFF
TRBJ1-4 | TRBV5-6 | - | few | TGTGCCAGCAGCTTATTTTCCGAGCCCGACAGGACTTATAATGAAAAACTGTTTTTT | CASSLFSEPDRTYNEKLFF
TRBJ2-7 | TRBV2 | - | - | TGTGCCAGCAGTGCGGGGACAAGCTACGAGCAGTACTTC | CASSAGTSYEQYF
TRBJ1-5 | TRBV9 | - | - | TGTGCCAGCGGCCTAGGGGAGAGCAATCAGCCCCAGCATTTT | CASGLGESNQPQHF
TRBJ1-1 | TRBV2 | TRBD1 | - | TGTGCCAGCAGATTGACAGGGGGCTTAAGTGAAGCTTTCTTT | CASRLTGGLSEAFF
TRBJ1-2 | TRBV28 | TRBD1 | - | TGTGCCAGCAGTCCCGGGACCCAGGGGGGCCGGCGAGGCTACACCTTC | CASSPGTQGGRRGYTF
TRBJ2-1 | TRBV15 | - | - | TGTGCCACCAGCACTCTCCGGGAGCGGTTCTTC | CATSTLRERFF
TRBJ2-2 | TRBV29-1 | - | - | TGCAGCGTTGAGGTGGCAGGGAACACCGGGGAGCTGTTTTTT | CSVEVAGNTGELFF
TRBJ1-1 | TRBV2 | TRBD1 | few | TGTGCCACCTCCATACAGGGGGGAGGCACTGAAGCTTTCTTT | CATSIQGGGTEAFF
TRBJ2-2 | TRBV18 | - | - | TGTGCCAGCTCACCACCCCGGACAGTGACCGGGGAGCTGTTTTTT | CASSPPRTVTGELFF
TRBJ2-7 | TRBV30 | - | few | TGTGCCTGGAGTGCGGGACTCTACGAGCAGTACTTC | CAWSAGLYEQYF
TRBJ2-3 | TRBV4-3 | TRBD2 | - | TGCGCCAGCAGCCGCGGACTAGCGGGAGCCAGCGATACGCAGTATTTT | CASSRGLAGASDTQYF
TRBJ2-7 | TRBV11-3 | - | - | TGTGCCAGCAGTCTCGCCACGTCCTACGAGCAGTACTTC | CASSLATSYEQYF
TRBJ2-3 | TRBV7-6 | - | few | TGTGCCAGCAGGTCTGCGGGGACAGATACGCAGTATTTT | CASRSAGTDTQYF
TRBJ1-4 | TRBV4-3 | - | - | TGCGCCAGCAGCCAAGATCGACCAGGCTCAACTAATGAAAAACTGTTTTTT | CASSQDRPGSTNEKLFF
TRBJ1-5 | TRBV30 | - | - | TGTGCCTGGAGTCAAGGGGCCTTTGGCAATCAGCCCCAGCATTTT | CAWSQGAFGNQPQHF
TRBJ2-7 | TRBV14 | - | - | TGTGCCAGCAGCCTCCTGGGACCGGGAGCAGGCGAGCAGTACTTC | CASSLLGPGAGEQYF
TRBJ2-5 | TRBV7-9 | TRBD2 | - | TGTGCCAGCAGCTTAATATGGGGAGGGCAAGAGACCCAGTACTTC | CASSLIWGGQETQYF
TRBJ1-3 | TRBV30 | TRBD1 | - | TGTGCCTGGAGTGAGAGACAGGGGCACAGGTACACCATATATTTT | CAWSERQGHRYTIYF
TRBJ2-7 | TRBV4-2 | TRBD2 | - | TGTGCCAGCAGCCGAGCGGGAGGGCAAAGTTTGGAGGACGAGCAGTACTTC | CASSRAGGQSLEDEQYF
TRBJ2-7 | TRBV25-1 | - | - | TGTGCCAGCAGTGAAACAGGGCGGTCCGACGAGCAGTACTTC | CASSETGRSDEQYF
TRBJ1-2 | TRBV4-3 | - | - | TGCGCCAGCAGCCAGCCGGGCTATGGCTACACCTTC | CASSQPGYGYTF
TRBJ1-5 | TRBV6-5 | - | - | TGTGCCAGCAGTTATTCAGGGGCCCATCAGCCCCAGCATTTT | CASSYSGAHQPQHF
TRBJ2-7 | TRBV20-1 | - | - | TGCAGTGCTCGTGGCGGGTACGAGCAGTACTTC | CSARGGYEQYF
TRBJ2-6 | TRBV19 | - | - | TGTGCCAGTAGTATAGAGGGCTCCGGGGCCAACGTCCTGACTTTC | CASSIEGSGANVLTF
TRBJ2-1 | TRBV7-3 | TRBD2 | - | TGTGCCAGCAGCTTACTAGCGGGGTACAATGAGCAGTTCTTC | CASSLLAGYNEQFF
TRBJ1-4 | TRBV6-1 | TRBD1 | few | TGTGCCAGCAGTGAACCCGGACAGGGTCGGGAAAAACTGTTTTTT | CASSEPGQGREKLFF
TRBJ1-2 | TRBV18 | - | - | TGTGCCAGCTCACCAGTAGAGGCGAGCCCTCTCTATGGCTACACCTTC | CASSPVEASPLYGYTF
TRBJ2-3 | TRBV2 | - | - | TGTGCCAGCAGCAATCTAGCGTACACAGATACGCAGTATTTT | CASSNLAYTDTQYF
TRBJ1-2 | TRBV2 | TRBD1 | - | TGTGCCAGCATGGACCCGGGACAGGGACCGCACCACTACACCTTC | CASMDPGQGPHHYTF
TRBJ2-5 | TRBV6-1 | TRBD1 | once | TGTGCCAGCAGTGGACAGGGGACCCAGTACTTC | CASSGQGTQYF
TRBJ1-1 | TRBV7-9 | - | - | TGTGCCAGCAGCTTAGACAGAAACACTGAAGCTTTCTTT | CASSLDRNTEAFF
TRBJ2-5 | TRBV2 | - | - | TGTGCCAGCACCCGGGACTACCAAGAGACCCAGTACTTC | CASTRDYQETQYF
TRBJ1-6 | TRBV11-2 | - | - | TGTGCCAGCACCGAAGGGGTACAGCCAAATTCACCCCTCCACTTT | CASTEGVQPNSPLHF
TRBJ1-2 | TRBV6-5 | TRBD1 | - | TGTGCCAGCAACTCTATGGAGGGGGCAAGTGGCTACACCTTC | CASNSMEGASGYTF
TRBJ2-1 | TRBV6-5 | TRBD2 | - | TGTGCCAGCAGGACCAGCGGGACCTCCTACAATGAGCAGTTCTTC | CASRTSGTSYNEQFF
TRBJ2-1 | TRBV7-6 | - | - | TGTGCCAGCAGCACCGCACCGGGGGTAATCTCCTACAATGAGCAGTTCTTC | CASSTAPGVISYNEQFF
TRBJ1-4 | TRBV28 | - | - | TGTGCCAGCAGTGGGGCAGGGGATTTCGAAAAACTGTTTTTT | CASSGAGDFEKLFF
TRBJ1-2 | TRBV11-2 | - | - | TGTGCCAGCAGCGCGGTGGCGGGGCTAGGCTATGGCTACACCTTC | CASSAVAGLGYGYTF
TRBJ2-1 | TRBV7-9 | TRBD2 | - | TGTTCCAGCAGCTTAACTAGCGGGAGTAAGAGGAATGAGCAGTTCTTC | CSSSLTSGSKRNEQFF
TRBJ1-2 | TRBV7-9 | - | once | TGTGCCAGCAGCTTAGTCCTGGGGGCAGGAAACGATGGCTACACCTTC | CASSLVLGAGNDGYTF
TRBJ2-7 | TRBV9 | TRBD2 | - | TGTGCCAGCAGCGTGTCGGGGAGGGCCTGGTACGAGCAGTACTTC | CASSVSGRAWYEQYF
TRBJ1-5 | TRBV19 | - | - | TGTGCCAGTAGTATAGAGGCCCCTAATCAGCCCCAGCATTTT | CASSIEAPNQPQHF
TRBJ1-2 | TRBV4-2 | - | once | TGTGCCAGCAGCCAAGGTGGGGGGGGCGCGAGCTATGGCTACACCTTC | CASSQGGGGASYGYTF
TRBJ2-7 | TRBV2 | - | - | TGTGCCAGCAGTGAGGTCAGGGTTGGGCTTGGGTACTTC | CASSEVRVGLGYF
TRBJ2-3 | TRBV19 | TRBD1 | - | TGTGCCAGTAGTATAGATGGGGGGACAGGGGGTTCCTTTCGGACAGATACGCAGTATTTT | CASSIDGGTGGSFRTDTQYF
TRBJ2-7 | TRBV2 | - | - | TGTGCCAGCAGTGAAGATCTCGGGACCTACGAGCAGTACTTC | CASSEDLGTYEQYF
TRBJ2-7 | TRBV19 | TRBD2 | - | TGTGCCAGTAGTCCTCGGGGGGGGGTCTTGACAGTCTCCTACGAGCAGTACTTC | CASSPRGGVLTVSYEQYF
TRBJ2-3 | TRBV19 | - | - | TGTGCCAGTAGTATGGGTAAGGCCTTGGGAGTCACAGATACGCAGTATTTT | CASSMGKALGVTDTQYF
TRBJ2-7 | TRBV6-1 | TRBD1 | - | TGTGCCAGCAGACCTAGGACAGGGGAAGACGAGCAGTACTTC | CASRPRTGEDEQYF
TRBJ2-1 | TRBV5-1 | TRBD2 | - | TGCGCCAGCAGCAGATCGGGACTAGCGGTAACCAGCTCCTACAATGAGCAGTTCTTC | CASSRSGLAVTSSYNEQFF
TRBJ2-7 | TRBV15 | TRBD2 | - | TGTGCCACCAGCAGAGAAAACGTCGGCGGGAGGAGCTCCTACGAGCAGTACTTC | CATSRENVGGRSSYEQYF
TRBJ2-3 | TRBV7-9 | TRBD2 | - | TGTGCCAGCAGCTTTTCAGCGGGAGGGACAGATACGCAGTATTTT | CASSFSAGGTDTQYF
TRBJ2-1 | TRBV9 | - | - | TGTGCCAGCAGCGAGGAGGGGAGTCTAGGAGGCGAAGCCTACAATGAGCAGTTCTTC | CASSEEGSLGGEAYNEQFF